This T cell receptor beta chain was captured in a study of T cell responses to AZD1222 COVID-19 vaccine. Study-level points and caveats: White British people made up most donors, females outnumbered males, and clonal diversity was possibly underestimated. Repertoire sampling was restricted to post-peak T cell response timepoints. Spike-specific TCR repertoires showed rising breadth and depth after two AZD1222 doses. Regions left unmutated in variants are reportedly the target of nearly half of spike-specific TCRs.

Germline V gives CDR1 SGHTA, CDR2 FQGNSA. V was cut by 2 bases and J by 8 bases, with 7 bases left in between. The CDR3 is 12 residues long. For this clone: Its antigen is unidentified.

Assay used: immunoSEQ multiplex PCR; TCRdb lists only in-frame clones, some missing. The table includes 90,000 or so clones, around nine tenths detected once. The chain links TRBV7-2 to TRBJ2-1, with D unresolved. Here the sequenced sample was peripheral blood, taken on day 0 of AZD1222 vaccination. The clonotype was recovered from an adult in good health. The DNA for the CDR3 is TGTGCCAGCAGCTTAATGGGCTATGAGCAGTTCTTC. It codes for CASSLMGYEQFF. Looking up the rest from reference TRBV7-2 and TRBJ2-1 gives the full variable domain: GAGVSQSPSNKVTEKGKDVELRCDPISGHTALYWYRQSLGQGLEFLIYFQGNSAPDKSGLPSDRFSAERTGGSVSTLTIQRTQQEDSAVYLCASSLMGYEQFFGPGTRLTVL.